The 6 T cell receptor beta chains in this list originate from one sample, sequenced in a study of beta chain features in type 1 diabetes. Expressed TCRB transcripts were sequenced because the isolated RNA had all been reverse transcribed beforehand. Measured with immunoSEQ multiplex PCR; TCRdb has only the in-frame clones, and not every one. Of about 450,000 clones in the sample, roughly 11% are singletons; the top ten hold 0.046%. Sequenced input: naive CD4+ T cells from blood. All receptors derive from a young woman in good health.

This clone appeared a few times. This sample also contains other DNA sequences that code for the same CDR3. The chain combines TRBV7-2 with TRBJ2-6; D unresolved. Germline V CDR1 and CDR2: SGHTA, FQGNSA. CDR3 length: 16 amino acids. The V end was cut by 5 bases, the J end by 0 bases, with 11 bases between. Written as DNA, the CDR3 is TGTGCCAGCAGCCCGGGCCATTCCTCTGGGGCCAACGTCCTGACTTTC. Protein sequence: CASSPGHSSGANVLTF.

The chain has TRBV4-1 and TRBJ2-1; TRBD1 or TRBD2 may be the D gene (5 bases each). V was shortened by 3 bases and J by 0 bases, with 15 bases between the two germline ends. The CDR3 length is 17 residues. CDR1 and CDR2 from the germline V gene are MGHRA and YSYEKL. CDR3 in amino acids: CASSHRQSGSSYNEQFF. In DNA form, the CDR3 reads TGCGCCAGCAGCCACCGACAGTCTGGGAGCTCCTACAATGAGCAGTTCTTC.

The chain carries TRBV29-1 and TRBJ2-5; D is uncertain. The germline gives CDR1 SQVTM, CDR2 ANQGSEA. CDR3 size: 10 residues. V was cut by 4 bases and J by 4 bases, with 4 bases left in between. CDR3 residues: CSVGAETQYF. The CDR3 nucleotides are TGCAGCGTTGGTGCAGAGACCCAGTACTTC.

The V gene is TRBV28, the J gene TRBJ1-5, with 7 nucleotides matching TRBD1. V shed 6 bases, J shed 3 bases, and the junction held 5 bases outside the gene matches. The CDR3 has 14 amino acids. Germline V gives CDR1 MDHEN, CDR2 SYDVKM. Here the CDR3 DNA reads TGTGCCAGCAGACTACAGGGGCCCAATCAGCCCCAGCATTTT. Amino acid sequence: CASRLQGPNQPQHF.

The chain links TRBV9 to TRBJ2-1; no definite D call. CDR3 length: 18 amino acids. Trimming stripped 0 bases from V and 0 bases from J, with 16 bases between. CDR1 and CDR2 from the germline V gene are SGDLS and YYNGEE. The CDR3 bases are TGTGCCAGCAGCGTAGAGGCCGTTGCGGCCAGCTCCTACAATGAGCAGTTCTTC. Translation: CASSVEAVAASSYNEQFF.

This clone has just a few counts. The CDR3 sequence is CASSQAGATYNEQFF. The CDR3 DNA reads as TGCGCCAGCAGCCAGGCGGGAGCGACCTACAATGAGCAGTTCTTC. The chain recombines TRBV4-3 with TRBJ2-1; 7 bases map to TRBD2. The CDR3 extends over 15 amino acids. CDR1 is LGHNA and CDR2 is YSLEER in the germline V gene. V was clipped by 3 bases and J by 2 bases; unmatched bases: 4.